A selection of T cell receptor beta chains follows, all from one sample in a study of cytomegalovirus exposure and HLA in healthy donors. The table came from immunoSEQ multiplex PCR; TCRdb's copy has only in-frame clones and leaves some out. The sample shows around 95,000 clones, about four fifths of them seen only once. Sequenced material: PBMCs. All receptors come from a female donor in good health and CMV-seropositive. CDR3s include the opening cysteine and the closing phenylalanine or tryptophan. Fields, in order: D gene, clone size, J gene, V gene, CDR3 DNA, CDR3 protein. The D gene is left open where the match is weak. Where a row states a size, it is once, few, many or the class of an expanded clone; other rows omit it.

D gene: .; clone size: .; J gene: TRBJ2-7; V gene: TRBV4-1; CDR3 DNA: TGCGCCAGCAGCCGATTCGGAGGGGTAGGCAGGAGCTCCTACGAGCAGTACTTC; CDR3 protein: CASSRFGGVGRSSYEQYF
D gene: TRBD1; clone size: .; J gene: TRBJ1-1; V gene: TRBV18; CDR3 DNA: TGTGCCAGCTCACCCTGGACAGGGGTTGGCACTGAAGCTTTCTTT; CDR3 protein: CASSPWTGVGTEAFF
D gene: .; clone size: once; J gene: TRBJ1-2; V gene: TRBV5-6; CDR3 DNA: TGTGCCAGCAGCTTGGTTTCCAGGGCTAACTATGGCTACACCTTC; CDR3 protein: CASSLVSRANYGYTF
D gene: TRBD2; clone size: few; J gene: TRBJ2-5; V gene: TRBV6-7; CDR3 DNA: TGTGCCAGCAGTTACCTTAGCGGGAGGATAGGCCAAGAGACCCAGTACTTC; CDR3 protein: CASSYLSGRIGQETQYF
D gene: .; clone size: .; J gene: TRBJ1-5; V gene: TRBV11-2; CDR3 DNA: TGTGCCAGCAGCTTAGTGGGCGATCAGCCCCAGCATTTT; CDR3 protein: CASSLVGDQPQHF
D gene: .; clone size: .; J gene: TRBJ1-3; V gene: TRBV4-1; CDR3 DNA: TGCGCCAGCAGCCTGCAGGATCTTTGGGGAAACACCATATATTTT; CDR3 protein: CASSLQDLWGNTIYF
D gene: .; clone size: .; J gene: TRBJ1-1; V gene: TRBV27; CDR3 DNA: TGTGCCAGCAGCGACGGGTACTACACTGAAGCTTTCTTT; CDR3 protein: CASSDGYYTEAFF
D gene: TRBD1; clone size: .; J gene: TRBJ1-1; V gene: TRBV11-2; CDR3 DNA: TGTGCCAGCTCTGGACAGGTGAACACTGAAGCTTTCTTT; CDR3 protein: CASSGQVNTEAFF
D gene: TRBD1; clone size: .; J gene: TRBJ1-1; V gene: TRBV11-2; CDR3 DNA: TGTGCCAGCAGCGGAACGGACAGGGTGAACACTGAAGCTTTCTTT; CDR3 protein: CASSGTDRVNTEAFF
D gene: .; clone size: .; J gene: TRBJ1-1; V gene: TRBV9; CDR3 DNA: TGTGCCAGCAGCGTCCGGGACACCTCGTACACTGAAGCTTTCTTT; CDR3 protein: CASSVRDTSYTEAFF